This passage covers 5 T cell receptor beta chains from one sample sequenced in a study of graft-versus-host responses after intestinal transplantation. Measured with immunoSEQ multiplex PCR; TCRdb has only the in-frame clones, and not every one. The table includes over 80,000 clones, 91% detected once. Antigens for these TCRs are unknown. Sequences were derived from unstimulated CD4+ T cells sorted from spleen or lymph node cells, sampled before transplant. These receptors were collected from a human donor who was the organ donor for an intestinal transplant.

The J gene is TRBJ1-6, the V gene TRBV7-2, with a possible D match to TRBD1 (5 bases). This CDR3 has 16 residues. The germline V gene encodes CDR1 SGHTA and CDR2 FQGNSA. V was shortened by 2 bases and J by 2 bases, with 10 bases between the two germline ends. In nucleotides, the CDR3 is TGTGCCAGCAGCTTAAGAACAGGAGCCTATAATTCACCCCTCCACTTT. Translation gives CASSLRTGAYNSPLHF.

The V call is TRBV30, the J call TRBJ2-5; D not resolved. The J call may not be correct, given that the DNA end is closer to TRBJ2-7. Germline CDR1 is GTSNPN and CDR2 is SVGIG (reference sequence). The CDR3 contains 12 residues. This CDR3 is CAWSAVGYEQYF. The CDR3 DNA sequence: TGTGCCTGGAGTGCGGTCGGGTACGAGCAGTACTTC.

The chain has TRBV2 and TRBJ2-7, with 8 bases that match TRBD1. This CDR3 spans 13 amino acids. With V trimmed by 5 bases and J by 6 bases, 6 bases remained unmatched. Germline assignment: CDR1 SNHLY and CDR2 FYNNEI. The CDR3 loop reads CASSRTGLGEQYF. In DNA form, the CDR3 reads TGTGCCAGCAGTCGGACAGGGCTAGGCGAGCAGTACTTC.

CDR3 coding DNA: TGTGCCAGCAGTTCGGGACTAGCGGGGCAAGAGACCCAGTACTTC. This encodes CASSSGLAGQETQYF. The rearrangement links TRBV6-6 to TRBJ2-5; 13 positions match TRBD2. In germline, CDR1 is MNHNY, CDR2 SVGAGI (reference sequence). The CDR3 loop spans 15 amino acids. With 4 bases clipped from V and 2 bases from J, the junction kept 1 base outside the gene matches.

The chain uses TRBV2 and TRBJ2-7, with D unclear. Germline CDR1 is SNHLY and CDR2 is FYNNEI. Deletions cut 3 bases from V and 0 bases from J, with 6 bases between. This CDR3 comprises 13 residues. For the CDR3, the DNA is TGTGCCAGCAGTGATGCCGGCTCCTACGAGCAGTACTTC. Its translation: CASSDAGSYEQYF.